A single sample gave rise to the 30 T cell receptor beta chains below, sequenced in a study of CXCR3-negative and CXCR3-positive naive CD8 T cells. Study observations and caveats: The TRB CDR3s that CXCR3-positive naive cells carried were more hydrophobic than those of CXCR3-negative naive cells.

Their antigens are not known. cDNA libraries for TRB were generated by 5' RACE incorporating UMI labels. TCRdb re-called the 5' RACE reads and gives one entry per CDR3 protein, without DNA. The sample is made up of tens of thousands of distinct CDR3 sequences, and the top ten hold roughly 0.89% of it. The material sequenced was naive CXCR3+ CD8+ T cells from blood. Subset reported: CD45RO-CCR7+CD27+CD95- naive CD8+ T cells expressing CXCR3 (TNR3+). The receptors were sampled from a human donor in good health. Some clones in this sample may be carry-over from other donors' samples.

The chain is built from TRBV13 and TRBJ2-5. Germline V gene lookup returns CDR1 PRHDT and CDR2 FYEKMQ (reference sequence). The CDR3 has 14 residues. CDR3 residues: CASSLDLGGETQYF. Filled out from reference TRBV13 and TRBJ2-5, the complete variable domain reads AAGVIQSPRHLIKEKRETATLKCYPIPRHDTVYWYQQGPGQDPQFLISFYEKMQSDKGSIPDRFSAQQFSDYHSELNMSSLELGDSALYFCASSLDLGGETQYFGPGTRLLVL.

The rearrangement links TRBV27 to TRBJ1-1; the TCRdb call, TRBD1, lacks DNA for checking. The CDR3 length is 17 residues. The germline CDR1 and CDR2 sequences are MNHEY and SMNVEV (reference sequence). The CDR3 loop reads CASSLDGLYRAHTEAFF.

This rearrangement joins TRBV5-1 to TRBJ1-1. There are 14 residues in the CDR3. CDR1 is SGHRS, CDR2 YFSETQ, per germline. CDR3 residues: CASSLDAPADEAFF.

The chain combines TRBV4-3 with TRBJ2-6; as DNA is missing, the TRBD1 call by TCRdb cannot be tested. CDR1 is LGHNA, CDR2 YSLEER, per germline. The CDR3 has 16 amino acids. The CDR3 loop reads CASSQDQTAGANVLTF.

CDR3 residues: CASSLNGGDFYNEQFF. The V and J genes are TRBV28 and TRBJ2-1; TCRdb calls TRBD1, which cannot be checked without DNA. Germline V lookup: CDR1 MDHEN, CDR2 SYDVKM. The CDR3 extends over 16 amino acids.

The chain joins TRBV20-1 to TRBJ1-1. CDR1 and CDR2 (germline): DFQATT, SNEGSKA (reference sequence). CDR3 length: 11 residues. CDR3 region: CSARSSTEAFF.

The chain joins TRBV5-5 to TRBJ2-7; the D call of TRBD2 rests on TCRdb alone, since no DNA is present to check it. Germline V gene sequence: CDR1 SGHKS, CDR2 YYEKEE (reference sequence). There are 14 residues in the CDR3. The CDR3 spells CASSQPAGVREQYF.

This chain uses TRBV6-2 or TRBV6-3 with TRBJ1-1. Germline V gives CDR1 MNHEY, CDR2 SVGEGT. CDR3 length: 12 amino acids. CDR3 residues: CASSYNPTEAFF.

The V call is TRBV6-2 or TRBV6-3, the J call TRBJ2-7; TCRdb picks TRBD2, but there is no DNA to check that call. The germline gives CDR1 MNHEY, CDR2 SVGEGT. CDR3 length equals 14 residues. The CDR3 protein is CASTYWDSSYEQYF.

The genes are TRBV28 and TRBJ2-2; the TRBD1 assignment by TCRdb is unverifiable without DNA. The germline V gene encodes CDR1 MDHEN and CDR2 SYDVKM. There are 17 residues in the CDR3. The CDR3 protein is CASSPSGRQLTTGELFF.

The chain recombines TRBV6-5 with TRBJ2-5; the TCRdb D gene call, TRBD2, has no DNA to confirm it. The CDR3 sequence is 19 residues long. CDR1 and CDR2 from the germline V gene are MNHEY and SVGAGI. CDR3: CASSYSSGGPFLGEETQYF.

The chain combines TRBV29-1 with TRBJ2-2; TCRdb gives TRBD1 as the D gene, but with no DNA this cannot be confirmed. Germline V CDR1 and CDR2: SQVTM, ANQGSEA. The length of the CDR3 is 16 residues. CDR3 amino acids: CSVPGDTFANTGELFF.

The chain joins TRBV20-1 to TRBJ2-1; TCRdb's D call of TRBD2 is untestable without DNA. Germline CDR1 is DFQATT and CDR2 is SNEGSKA (reference sequence). CDR3 length equals 15 residues. CDR3: CSVPSSGSSYNEQFF.

The chain is built from TRBV20-1 and TRBJ2-7; the D gene TCRdb calls, TRBD1, cannot be checked with no DNA. CDR1 and CDR2 from the germline V gene are DFQATT and SNEGSKA (reference sequence). The CDR3 runs to 13 residues. CDR3 in amino acids: CSARERGTYEQYF.

The genes are TRBV28 and TRBJ2-5. From germline, CDR1 is MDHEN and CDR2 SYDVKM. The CDR3 length is 16 residues. CDR3 in amino acids: CASSLNRYQRQETQYF.

The V call is TRBV7-9, the J call TRBJ2-1. Looked up from germline, CDR1 is SEHNR and CDR2 is FQNEAQ (reference sequence). This CDR3 is built from 12 residues. The chain's CDR3 is CASRLRADEQFF.

J is TRBJ2-5 and V is TRBV3-1; the D call of TRBD2 rests on TCRdb alone, since no DNA is present to check it. Germline loops: CDR1 LGHDT, CDR2 YNNKEL (reference sequence). This CDR3 has 12 amino acids. The CDR3 reads CASSPSGETQYF.

V and J are TRBV6-2 or TRBV6-3 and TRBJ2-3; TCRdb's D gene call, TRBD2, goes unchecked for lack of DNA. Germline V lookup: CDR1 MNHEY, CDR2 SVGEGT. The CDR3 runs to 16 residues. CDR3 sequence reads: CASSYERGGGTDTQYF.

CDR3 residues: CASSLGYATEAFF. The chain recombines TRBV7-8 with TRBJ1-1. The CDR3 has 13 residues. Germline CDR1 reads SGHVS; CDR2 reads FQNEAQ. The whole variable domain, remainder taken from reference TRBV7-8 and TRBJ1-1, is GAGVSQSPRYKVAKRGQDVALRCDPISGHVSLFWYQQALGQGPEFLTYFQNEAQLDKSGLPSDRFFAERPEGSVSTLKIQRTQQEDSAVYLCASSLGYATEAFFGQGTRLTVV.

The genes are TRBV12-3 or TRBV12-4 and TRBJ2-7; TCRdb reports TRBD1, a call that lacks DNA to check it against. The CDR3 is 12 amino acids. CDR3 residues: CASRPDRGEQYF.

V usage is TRBV6-5 and J usage is TRBJ2-3; TCRdb gives TRBD2 as the D gene, but with no DNA this cannot be confirmed. This CDR3 has 15 amino acids. Per the germline V gene, CDR1 is MNHEY and CDR2 is SVGAGI. CDR3 residues: CASSPGLTSSDTQYF.

J is TRBJ2-1 and V is TRBV29-1. Germline V gene data show CDR1 as SQVTM and CDR2 as ANQGSEA. The CDR3 length is 13 residues. CDR3 protein: CSALRGSYNEQLF.

The CDR3 reads CASGRKEFADTQYF. V and J are TRBV14 and TRBJ2-3. The CDR3 contains 14 residues. Germline CDR1 is SGHDN and CDR2 is FVKESK.

This chain connects TRBV7-6 to TRBJ2-7; TCRdb designates TRBD1, a call that cannot be tested without DNA. CDR1 is SGHVS and CDR2 is FNYEAQ in the germline V gene. The CDR3 extends over 13 amino acids. CDR3 amino acids: CASSWGPTYEQYF.

The CDR3: CASQTRNEQFF. This rearrangement joins TRBV12-3 or TRBV12-4 to TRBJ2-1. The CDR3 contains 11 residues.

This chain links TRBV28 with TRBJ2-3. This CDR3 has 15 residues. The germline V gene encodes CDR1 MDHEN and CDR2 SYDVKM. The CDR3 loop is CASSLYTSSADTQYF.

This sequence joins TRBV7-2 and TRBJ2-3; TCRdb calls TRBD1, which cannot be checked without DNA. This CDR3 comprises 16 residues. Germline V gene data show CDR1 as SGHTA and CDR2 as FQGNSA. The CDR3 reads CASKSPKDTWGDTQYF. Full variable domain (remainder filled in from reference TRBV7-2 and TRBJ2-3): GAGVSQSPSNKVTEKGKDVELRCDPISGHTALYWYRQSLGQGLEFLIYFQGNSAPDKSGLPSDRFSAERTGGSVSTLTIQRTQQEDSAVYLCASKSPKDTWGDTQYFGPGTRLTVL.

This chain links TRBV13 with TRBJ2-7. The CDR3 covers 13 residues. The germline V gene encodes CDR1 PRHDT and CDR2 FYEKMQ (reference sequence). CDR3 residues: CASSQDQSYEQYF.

This chain joins TRBV9 and TRBJ1-2; TCRdb's D call, TRBD1, is unchecked because there is no DNA. The CDR3 runs 16 residues. The germline CDR1 and CDR2 sequences are SGDLS and YYNGEE. The CDR3 reads CASSVSITGAVKGYTF.

The V gene is TRBV7-9, the J gene TRBJ1-4; TCRdb's assignment of TRBD1 cannot be checked, as there is no DNA. The CDR3 is 15 amino acids. Looked up from germline, CDR1 is SEHNR and CDR2 is FQNEAQ (reference sequence). CDR3 region: CASSQQGATNEKLFF.